Shown below are 25 T cell receptor beta chains from a single sample sequenced in a study of CD8 T cells in ankylosing spondylitis. TCRdb itself ran the 5' RACE reads through MiXCR, one entry per CDR3 protein. Of 30,000 to 45,000 distinct CDR3 sequences in the sample, approximately 17% were seen once. The sequencing input was blood. Receptors originate from a male donor with ankylosing spondylitis or in good health (not recorded which).

This sequence joins TRBV12-3 or TRBV12-4 and TRBJ2-4; 9 bases are shared with TRBD2. The CDR3 has 15 amino acids. J was trimmed by 5 bases and V by 4 bases; bases with no gene match: 6. CDR3 protein: CASSSAGGSENIQYF. CDR3 nucleotides: TGTGCCAGCAGTTCGGCGGGGGGGAGCGAAAACATTCAGTACTTC.

The chain links TRBV20-1 to TRBJ2-5, with D tentatively TRBD2 (5 bases). The CDR3 covers 16 residues. Germline V lookup: CDR1 DFQATT, CDR2 SNEGSKA (reference sequence). Trimming took 4 bases from V and 3 from J, leaving 21 bases between them. CDR3: CSATRGLVGFEETQYF. Written as DNA, the CDR3 is TGCAGTGCTACACGGGGTCTGGTTGGGTTTGAAGAGACCCAGTACTTC.

The J gene is TRBJ2-4, the V gene TRBV4-3; tentatively, D is TRBD2 (5 bases). Germline CDR1 is LGHNA and CDR2 is YSLEER. Trimming took 1 base from V and 8 from J, leaving 12 bases between them. The CDR3 is 14 residues long. Written as DNA, the CDR3 is TGCGCCAGCAGCCAAGTCCCGGGGTTGCACATTCAGTACTTC. Its translation is CASSQVPGLHIQYF.

This clonotype occurred a few times. The J gene is TRBJ2-3, the V gene TRBV10-3, with 9 bases lining up with TRBD2. Trimming took 1 base from V and 6 from J; bases not matched to a gene: 8. CDR3 length equals 16 residues. Per germline, CDR1 ENHRY and CDR2 SYGVKD. The CDR3 sequence: CAISEFTGLASDTQYF. The DNA of the CDR3 is TGTGCCATCAGTGAGTTCACGGGACTAGCATCCGATACGCAGTATTTT.

This rearrangement joins TRBV12-3 or TRBV12-4 to TRBJ2-5, with unresolved D. Trimming removed 4 bases at V and 4 bases at J, with 7 bases between. The CDR3 length is 12 residues. CDR3 loop: CASSSRIETQYF. CDR3 bases: TGTGCCAGCAGTTCTAGGATAGAGACCCAGTACTTC.

The chain combines TRBV13 with TRBJ2-3; D is possibly TRBD1 or TRBD2 (5 bases each). CDR1 is PRHDT and CDR2 is FYEKMQ in the germline V gene (reference sequence). The CDR3 is 16 residues long. V was clipped by 3 bases and J by 2 bases, with 15 bases between them. The CDR3 is CASSFGYGADTDTQYF. CDR3 nucleotide sequence: TGTGCCAGCAGCTTCGGTTACGGGGCCGACACAGATACGCAGTATTTT.

This clonotype has just a few counts. The rearrangement links TRBV7-2 to TRBJ2-7, with TRBD2 as a possible D gene (5 bases). Germline values: CDR1 SGHTA, CDR2 FQGNSA. Trimming left V 5 bases short and J 0 bases short, with 14 bases between. This CDR3 region has 15 residues. The CDR3 DNA reads as TGTGCCAGCAGCCCGTCAGCGGCCTACTCCTACGAGCAGTACTTC. Amino acid sequence: CASSPSAAYSYEQYF.

This sequence joins TRBV6-2 or TRBV6-3 and TRBJ2-3, with 10 bases matching TRBD2. The CDR3 runs to 15 residues. The J segment lost 2 bases and the V segment lost 5 bases, leaving 4 bases of the junction unmatched. Germline V gene sequence: CDR1 MNHEY, CDR2 SVGEGT. The CDR3 sequence: CASSLAGAATDTQYF. DNA for the CDR3: TGTGCCAGCAGTCTAGCGGGGGCCGCCACAGATACGCAGTATTTT.

V usage is TRBV9 and J usage is TRBJ1-6; D ambiguous. Deletions cut 0 bases from V and 8 bases from J, with 9 bases between. The CDR3 covers 14 residues. Germline CDR1 reads SGDLS; CDR2 reads YYNGEE. Here the CDR3 reads CASSVGPGDSPLHF. CDR3 in DNA: TGTGCCAGCAGCGTAGGTCCTGGGGATTCACCCCTCCACTTT.

This clonotype was picked up a small number of times. The chain joins TRBV6-6 to TRBJ2-2; D remains ambiguous. The ends were cut back, 2 bases at V and 6 bases at J, with 4 bases in the middle. The CDR3 consists of 12 residues. The germline V gene has CDR1 MNHNY and CDR2 SVGAGI (reference sequence). This CDR3 reads CASSYGAGELFF. The CDR3 DNA reads as TGTGCCAGCAGTTACGGAGCCGGGGAGCTGTTTTTT.

This clonotype was counted many times. V and J are TRBV10-3 and TRBJ2-3; perhaps TRBD2 as D (7 bases). CDR3 length equals 15 residues. CDR1 and CDR2 from the germline V gene are ENHRY and SYGVKD. Trimming removed 5 bases from V and 6 bases from J, with 18 bases in between. Here the CDR3 DNA reads TGTGCCATCAGTATCCCCGGCGGGGGCGGTGATACGCAGTATTTT. Its protein is CAISIPGGGGDTQYF.

This clonotype appeared a few times. The chain has TRBV6-5 and TRBJ1-1; the D is unclear. The V gene's germline CDR1 is MNHEY and CDR2 SVGAGI. With 0 bases removed from V and 11 bases from J, the gap between germline ends came to 16 bases. The CDR3 runs to 14 residues. The CDR3 protein is CASSYSVVPEGAFF. The CDR3 DNA follows: TGTGCCAGCAGTTACTCGGTGGTCCCTGAAGGGGCTTTCTTT.

This clonotype appeared a few times. CDR3 sequence (DNA): TGCGCCAGCAGCCAAGATACATCCCGGGCCGAGCAGTTCTTC. Amino acids: CASSQDTSRAEQFF. The chain uses TRBV4-3 and TRBJ2-1; D ambiguous. Germline values: CDR1 LGHNA, CDR2 YSLEER. CDR3 length: 14 residues. Trimming removed 0 bases from V and 10 bases from J, with 13 bases in between.

The chain employs TRBV4-3 and TRBJ2-2, with TRBD1 matching over 7 bases. The CDR3 has 15 residues. Germline loops: CDR1 LGHNA, CDR2 YSLEER. V lost 5 bases, J lost 2 bases, and 5 bases stayed unmatched. CDR3 sequence: CASSEDRSNTGELFF. The CDR3 nucleotides are TGCGCCAGCAGCGAGGACAGGTCCAACACCGGGGAGCTGTTTTTT.

The V gene is TRBV7-3, the J gene TRBJ2-1, with TRBD2 identical over 8 bases. The length of the CDR3 is 17 residues. CDR1 SGHTA and CDR2 FQGTGA come from the germline V gene. Trimming removed 4 bases from V and 2 bases from J; junction bases left unmatched: 10. Here the CDR3 DNA reads TGTGCCAGCAGCTCCCGGAATAAGCGGGGGACCTACAATGAGCAGTTCTTC. Translated: CASSSRNKRGTYNEQFF.

CDR3 amino acids: CASSRAPLGTPNQPQHF. CDR3 DNA: TGTGCCAGCAGCCGTGCCCCCTTGGGGACACCAAATCAGCCCCAGCATTTT. V gene TRBV7-2 combines with J gene TRBJ1-5, with D tentatively TRBD1 (6 bases). CDR1 and CDR2 (germline): SGHTA, FQGNSA. The CDR3 is made up of 17 amino acids. The V end lost 5 bases, the J end lost 4 bases, and 21 bases lay between the germline ends.

The chain recombines TRBV21-1 with TRBJ2-2; TRBD2 was called by the table and not checked on the DNA. TRBV21-1 is a pseudogene segment. The CDR3 sequence is 16 residues long. CDR3 nucleotides: TGTGCCAGCAGCGCCCGACTAGCGGGAAGGATCGGGGAGCTGTTTTTT. This encodes CASSARLAGRIGELFF.

This clonotype was counted a single time. V is TRBV29-1 and J is TRBJ2-1; D gene uncertain. V lost 5 bases to trimming and J lost 0 bases, with 11 bases between them. This CDR3 spans 14 amino acids. CDR1 is SQVTM, CDR2 ANQGSEA, per germline. As DNA, the CDR3 is TGCAGCGTTAGTAGGAGAGTCTCCTACAATGAGCAGTTCTTC. This translates into CSVSRRVSYNEQFF.

The CDR3: CASTPDRNTGELFF. The CDR3 DNA sequence: TGTGCCAGCACCCCGGACAGGAACACCGGGGAGCTGTTTTTT. The rearrangement joins TRBV27 to TRBJ2-2; perhaps TRBD1 as D (6 bases). Germline V gene sequence: CDR1 MNHEY, CDR2 SMNVEV (reference sequence). This CDR3 contains 14 residues. Trimming took 7 bases from V and 1 from J, leaving 10 bases between them.

This clonotype turned up a few times. The chain links TRBV12-3 or TRBV12-4 to TRBJ2-2; D might be TRBD1 (5 bases). This CDR3 is 15 amino acids long. Trimming left V 10 bases short and J 0 bases short, with 15 bases between. The CDR3, as DNA: TGTGCCACAAAAGGGGCTCTGACGAACACCGGGGAGCTGTTTTTT. Encoded protein: CATKGALTNTGELFF.

The rearrangement links TRBV20-1 to TRBJ2-4; D is possibly TRBD1 or TRBD2 (5 bases each). This CDR3 spans 15 amino acids. The germline CDR1 and CDR2 sequences are DFQATT and SNEGSKA (reference sequence). The V gene lost 6 bases and the J gene lost 6 bases, with 21 bases spanning the gap. CDR3: CSASPGPKRGNIQYF. In nucleotides, the CDR3 is TGCAGTGCCTCCCCGGGACCAAAAAGGGGAAACATTCAGTACTTC.

There are many counts of this clonotype. The chain uses TRBV7-9 and TRBJ2-5; D is undetermined. The length of the CDR3 is 12 residues. Germline loops: CDR1 SEHNR, CDR2 FQNEAQ (reference sequence). The V end lost 4 bases, the J end lost 1 base, and 4 bases lay between the germline ends. CDR3 bases: TGTGCCAGCAGCTGGGCCCAAGAGACCCAGTACTTC. This encodes CASSWAQETQYF. The variable domain in full, with the rest retrieved from reference TRBV7-9 and TRBJ2-5, is DTGVSQNPRHKITKRGQNVTFRCDPISEHNRLYWYRQTLGQGPEFLTYFQNEAQLEKSRLLSDRFSAERPKGSFSTLEIQRTEQGDSAMYLCASSWAQETQYFGPGTRLLVL.

The V and J genes are TRBV28 and TRBJ2-7; tentative D call: TRBD2 (6 bases). Trimming removed 2 bases at V and 0 bases at J, with 11 bases between. The CDR3 is made up of 15 amino acids. Germline V gene data show CDR1 as MDHEN and CDR2 as SYDVKM. The CDR3 DNA sequence: TGTGCCAGCAGTTTAACCGGGGGAGCCTCCTACGAGCAGTACGTC. This codes for CASSLTGGASYEQYV.

The chain employs TRBV10-3 and TRBJ2-7, with a tentative D call TRBD2 (5 bases). Germline CDR1 reads ENHRY; CDR2 reads SYGVKD. The V end was cut by 3 bases, the J end by 5 bases, with 11 bases between. This CDR3 is built from 13 residues. This CDR3 is CAISDAPRDEQYF. CDR3 DNA: TGTGCCATCAGTGACGCGCCGCGGGACGAGCAGTACTTC.

This clonotype appeared a few times. This chain connects TRBV7-8 to TRBJ2-7; TRBD1 matches at 7 bases. Germline CDR1 SGHVS, CDR2 FQNEAQ. The CDR3 has 13 residues. The junction had 6 bases not matched to a gene; V was cut back by 4 bases and J by 6 bases. CDR3 DNA: TGTGCCAGCAGCTCGACAGGGCTCGGCGAGCAGTACGTC. It specifies CASSSTGLGEQYV.